Included here is one T cell receptor beta chain sequence, with context. This sample stems from a study of T-cell memory formation after mild COVID-19. Looking at the study overall: TCR clusters were mostly confined to one donor each.

Each CDR3 protein is one row after TCRdb ran MiXCR on the 5' RACE reads. The table has about 140,000 distinct CDR3 sequences, more than 13% seen once; the top ten hold less than 30%. V lost 4 bases, J lost 7 bases, and 10 bases stayed unmatched. CDR3 length: 14 amino acids. The germline gives CDR1 MGHDK, CDR2 SYGVNS. This TCR was recovered from an adult woman who had mild COVID-19 (a few samples of this study predate the infection). Cell type and time point are not known. V gene TRBV25-1 combines with J gene TRBJ2-7; TRBD1 matches at 7 bases. The sequenced sample consisted of PBMCs or a T cell subset sorted from them (not recorded which). CDR3 sequence reads: CASSGPGGDWEQYF. CDR3 coding DNA: TGTGCCAGCAGTGGGCCAGGGGGAGATTGGGAGCAGTACTTC.